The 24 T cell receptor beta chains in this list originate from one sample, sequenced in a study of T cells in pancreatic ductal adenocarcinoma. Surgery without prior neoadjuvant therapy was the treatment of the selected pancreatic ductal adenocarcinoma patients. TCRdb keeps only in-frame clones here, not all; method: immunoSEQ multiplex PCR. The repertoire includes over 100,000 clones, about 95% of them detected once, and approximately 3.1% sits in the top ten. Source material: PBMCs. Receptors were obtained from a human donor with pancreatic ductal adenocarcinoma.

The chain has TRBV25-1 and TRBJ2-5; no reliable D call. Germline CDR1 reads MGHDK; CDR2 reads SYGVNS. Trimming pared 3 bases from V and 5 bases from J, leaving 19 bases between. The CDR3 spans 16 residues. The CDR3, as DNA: TGTGCCAGCAGTGATTCCCGTAGGCGGCCCAGCGAGACCCAGTACTTC. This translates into CASSDSRRRPSETQYF.

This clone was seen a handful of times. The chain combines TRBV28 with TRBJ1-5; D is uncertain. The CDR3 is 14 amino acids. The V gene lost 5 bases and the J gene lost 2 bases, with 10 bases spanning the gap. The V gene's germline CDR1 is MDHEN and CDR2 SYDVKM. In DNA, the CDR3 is TGTGCCAGCAGTGAAATCGTAGGCAATCAGCCCCAGCATTTT. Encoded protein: CASSEIVGNQPQHF.

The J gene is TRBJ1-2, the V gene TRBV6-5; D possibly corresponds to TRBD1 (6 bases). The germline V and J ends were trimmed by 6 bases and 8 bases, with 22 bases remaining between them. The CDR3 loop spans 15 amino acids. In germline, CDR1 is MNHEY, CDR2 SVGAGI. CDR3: CASRAYTGTNWGYTF. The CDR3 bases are TGTGCCAGCAGAGCATACACCGGGACAAACTGGGGCTACACCTTC.

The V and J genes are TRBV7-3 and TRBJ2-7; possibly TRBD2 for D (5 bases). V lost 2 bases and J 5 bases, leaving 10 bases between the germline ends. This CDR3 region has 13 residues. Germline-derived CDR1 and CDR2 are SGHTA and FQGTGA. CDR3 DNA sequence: TGTGCCAGCAGCTTATCCCCGGAGGACGAGCAGTACTTC. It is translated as CASSLSPEDEQYF.

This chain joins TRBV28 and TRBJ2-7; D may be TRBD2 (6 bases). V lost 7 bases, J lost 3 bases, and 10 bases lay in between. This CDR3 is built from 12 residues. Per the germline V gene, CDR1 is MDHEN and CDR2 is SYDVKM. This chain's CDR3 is CASTGENYEQYF. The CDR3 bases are TGTGCCAGCACGGGGGAAAACTACGAGCAGTACTTC.

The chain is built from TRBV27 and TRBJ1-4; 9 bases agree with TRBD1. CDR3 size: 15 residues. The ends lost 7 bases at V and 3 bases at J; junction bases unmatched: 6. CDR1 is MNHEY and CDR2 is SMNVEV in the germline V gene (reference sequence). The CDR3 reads CASKLQGAANEKLFF. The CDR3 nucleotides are TGTGCCAGCAAACTACAGGGGGCGGCTAATGAAAAACTGTTTTTT.

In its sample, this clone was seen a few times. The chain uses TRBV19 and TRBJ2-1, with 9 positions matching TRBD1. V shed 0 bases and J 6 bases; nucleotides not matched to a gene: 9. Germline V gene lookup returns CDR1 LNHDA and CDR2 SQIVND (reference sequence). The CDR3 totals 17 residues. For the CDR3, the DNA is TGTGCCAGTAGTATAGATACGGGACAGGGATCGCTCAATGAGCAGTTCTTC. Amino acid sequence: CASSIDTGQGSLNEQFF.

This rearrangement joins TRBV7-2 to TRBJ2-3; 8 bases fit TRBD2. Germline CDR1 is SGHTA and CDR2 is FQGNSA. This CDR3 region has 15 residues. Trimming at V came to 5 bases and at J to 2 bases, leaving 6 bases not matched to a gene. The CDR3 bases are TGTGCCAGCAGCCGTGGGACTAGTTACACAGATACGCAGTATTTT. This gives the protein CASSRGTSYTDTQYF.

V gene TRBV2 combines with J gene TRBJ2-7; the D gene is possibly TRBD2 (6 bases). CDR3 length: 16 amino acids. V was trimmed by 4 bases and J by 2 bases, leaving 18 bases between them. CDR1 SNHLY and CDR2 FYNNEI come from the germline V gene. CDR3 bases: TGTGCCAGCAGTGCGAATCCGGGACTCTCTACCTACGAGCAGTACTTC. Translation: CASSANPGLSTYEQYF.

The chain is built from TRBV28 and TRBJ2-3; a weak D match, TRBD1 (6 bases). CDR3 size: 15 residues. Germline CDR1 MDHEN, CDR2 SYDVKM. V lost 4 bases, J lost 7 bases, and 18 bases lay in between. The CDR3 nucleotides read TGTGCCAGCAGTTCCTCTACAACAGGGCCCAATACGCAGTATTTT. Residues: CASSSSTTGPNTQYF.

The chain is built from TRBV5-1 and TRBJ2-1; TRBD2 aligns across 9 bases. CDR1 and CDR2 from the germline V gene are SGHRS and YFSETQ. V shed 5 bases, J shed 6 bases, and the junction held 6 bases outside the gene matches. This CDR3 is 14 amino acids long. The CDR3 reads CASRQREVSNEQFF. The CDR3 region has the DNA TGCGCCAGCAGACAGCGGGAGGTGAGCAATGAGCAGTTCTTC.

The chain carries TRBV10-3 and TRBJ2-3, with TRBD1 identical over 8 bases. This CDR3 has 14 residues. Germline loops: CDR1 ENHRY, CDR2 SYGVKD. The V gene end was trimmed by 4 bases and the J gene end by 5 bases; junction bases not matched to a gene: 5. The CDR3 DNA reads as TGTGCCATCAGTGGCAGGGGGCTCGAAGATACGCAGTATTTT. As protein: CAISGRGLEDTQYF.

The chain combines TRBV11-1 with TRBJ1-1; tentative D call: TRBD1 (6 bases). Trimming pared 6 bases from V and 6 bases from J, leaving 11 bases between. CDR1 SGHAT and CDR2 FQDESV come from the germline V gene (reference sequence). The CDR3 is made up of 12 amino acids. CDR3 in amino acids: CASRSTGSEAFF. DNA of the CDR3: TGTGCCAGCAGGTCTACAGGGTCTGAAGCTTTCTTT.

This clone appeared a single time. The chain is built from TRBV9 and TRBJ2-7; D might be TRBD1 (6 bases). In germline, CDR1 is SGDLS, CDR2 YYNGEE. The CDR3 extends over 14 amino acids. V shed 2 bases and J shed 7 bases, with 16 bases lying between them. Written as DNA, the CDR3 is TGTGCCAGCAGCGTTCTAGGGGGAGCTCAAGAGCAGTACTTC. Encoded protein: CASSVLGGAQEQYF.

As DNA, the CDR3 is TGTGCCAGCAGTCGCCGACTAGCGGGAGGCTACGAGCAGTACTTC. Its protein is CASSRRLAGGYEQYF. The gene calls are TRBV28 and TRBJ2-7; TRBD2 agrees at 13 bases. The CDR3 is 15 amino acids. The J segment lost 3 bases and the V segment lost 5 bases, leaving 4 bases of the junction unmatched. The germline V gene has CDR1 MDHEN and CDR2 SYDVKM. The variable domain in full, with the rest retrieved from reference TRBV28 and TRBJ2-7, is DVKVTQSSRYLVKRTGEKVFLECVQDMDHENMFWYRQDPGLGLRLIYFSYDVKMKEKGDIPEGYSVSREKKERFSLILESASTNQTSMYLCASSRRLAGGYEQYFGPGTRLTVT.

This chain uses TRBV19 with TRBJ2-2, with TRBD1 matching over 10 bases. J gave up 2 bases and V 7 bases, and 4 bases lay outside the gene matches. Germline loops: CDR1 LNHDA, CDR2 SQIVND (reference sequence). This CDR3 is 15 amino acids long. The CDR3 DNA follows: TGTGCCAGTACCCTGACAGGGGGCAACACCGGGGAGCTGTTTTTT. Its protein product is CASTLTGGNTGELFF. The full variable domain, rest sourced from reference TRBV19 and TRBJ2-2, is DGGITQSPKYLFRKEGQNVTLSCEQNLNHDAMYWYRQDPGQGLRLIYYSQIVNDFQKGDIAEGYSVSREKKESFPLTVTSAQKNPTAFYLCASTLTGGNTGELFFGEGSRLTVL.

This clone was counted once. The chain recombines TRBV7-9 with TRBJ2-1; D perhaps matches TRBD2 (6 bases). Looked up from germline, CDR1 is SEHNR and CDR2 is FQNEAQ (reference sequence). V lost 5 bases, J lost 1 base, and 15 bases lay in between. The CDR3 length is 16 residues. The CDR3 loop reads CASSPIDGSSYNEQFF. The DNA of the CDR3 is TGTGCCAGCAGCCCCATTGACGGGAGTTCCTACAATGAGCAGTTCTTC.

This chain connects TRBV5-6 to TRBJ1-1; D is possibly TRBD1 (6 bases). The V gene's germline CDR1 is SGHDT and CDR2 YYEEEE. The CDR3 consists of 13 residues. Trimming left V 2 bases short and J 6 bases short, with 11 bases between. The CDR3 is CASSLGGAPEAFF. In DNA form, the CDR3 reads TGTGCCAGCAGCTTAGGGGGGGCCCCTGAAGCTTTCTTT. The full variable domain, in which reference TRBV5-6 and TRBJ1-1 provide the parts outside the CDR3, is DAGVTQSPTHLIKTRGQQVTLRCSPKSGHDTVSWYQQALGQGPQFIFQYYEEEERQRGNFPDRFSGHQFPNYSSELNVNALLLGDSALYLCASSLGGAPEAFFGQGTRLTVV.

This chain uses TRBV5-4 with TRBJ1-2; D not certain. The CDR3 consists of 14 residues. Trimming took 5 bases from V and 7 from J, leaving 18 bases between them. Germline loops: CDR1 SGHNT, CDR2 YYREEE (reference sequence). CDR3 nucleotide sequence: TGTGCCAGCAGTCGGGGTCCTACGGAGGGTGGCTACACCTTC. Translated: CASSRGPTEGGYTF.

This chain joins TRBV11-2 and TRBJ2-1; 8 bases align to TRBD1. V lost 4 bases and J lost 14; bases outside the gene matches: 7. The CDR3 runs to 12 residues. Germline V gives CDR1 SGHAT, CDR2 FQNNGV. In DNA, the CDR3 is TGTGCCAGCAGCTCCAGGGACAGGTGGAAGTTCTTC. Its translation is CASSSRDRWKFF.

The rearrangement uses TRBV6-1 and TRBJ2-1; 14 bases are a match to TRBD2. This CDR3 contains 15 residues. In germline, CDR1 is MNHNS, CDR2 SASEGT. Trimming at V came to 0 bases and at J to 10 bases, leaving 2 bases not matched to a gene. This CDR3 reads CASSEAGLAGVEQFF. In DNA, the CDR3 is TGTGCCAGCAGTGAAGCGGGACTAGCGGGAGTCGAGCAGTTCTTC.

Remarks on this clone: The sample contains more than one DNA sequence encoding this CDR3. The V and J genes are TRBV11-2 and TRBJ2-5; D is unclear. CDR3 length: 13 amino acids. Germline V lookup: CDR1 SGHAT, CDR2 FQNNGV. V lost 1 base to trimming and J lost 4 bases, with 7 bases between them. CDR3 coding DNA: TGTGCCAGCAGCTTAGGTGGCAGAGAGACCCAGTACTTC. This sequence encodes CASSLGGRETQYF. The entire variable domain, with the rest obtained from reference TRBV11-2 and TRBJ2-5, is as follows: EAGVAQSPRYKIIEKRQSVAFWCNPISGHATLYWYQQILGQGPKLLIQFQNNGVVDDSQLPKDRFSAERLKGVDSTLKIQPAKLEDSAVYLCASSLGGRETQYFGPGTRLLVL.

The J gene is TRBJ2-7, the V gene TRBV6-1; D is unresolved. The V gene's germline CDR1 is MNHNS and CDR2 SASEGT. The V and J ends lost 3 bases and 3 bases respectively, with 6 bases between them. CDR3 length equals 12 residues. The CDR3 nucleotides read TGTGCCAGCAGTGACCTAGGCTACGAGCAGTACTTC. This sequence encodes CASSDLGYEQYF.

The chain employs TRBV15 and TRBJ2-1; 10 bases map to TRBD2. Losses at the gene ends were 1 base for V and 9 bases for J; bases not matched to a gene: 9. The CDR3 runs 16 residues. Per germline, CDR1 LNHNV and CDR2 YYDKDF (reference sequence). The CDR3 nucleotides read TGTGCCACCAGCAGAGTCGGTAGCGGGGGGCTGGGTGAGCAGTTCTTC. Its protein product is CATSRVGSGGLGEQFF.